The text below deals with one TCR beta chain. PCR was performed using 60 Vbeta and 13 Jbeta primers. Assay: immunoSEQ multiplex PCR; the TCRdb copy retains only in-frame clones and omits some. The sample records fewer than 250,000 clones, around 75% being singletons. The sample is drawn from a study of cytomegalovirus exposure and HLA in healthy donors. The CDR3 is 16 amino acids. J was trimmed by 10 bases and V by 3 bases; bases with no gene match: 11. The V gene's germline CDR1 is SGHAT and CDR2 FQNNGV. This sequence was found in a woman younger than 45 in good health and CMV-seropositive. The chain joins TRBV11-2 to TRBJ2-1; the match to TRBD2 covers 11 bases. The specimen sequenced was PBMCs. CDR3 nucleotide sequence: TGTGCCAGCAGCTTTAGAGGGGTACTAGCGGGAGACGAGCAGTTCTTC. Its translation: CASSFRGVLAGDEQFF.